Presented here are 11 T cell receptor beta chains from one specimen sequenced in a study of blood T cells in healthy people across ages (dated by TCRdb to the mid-2010s). Receptor libraries were prepared by 5' RACE. Sequencing used an Illumina HiSeq 2500. The second PCR ran for roughly 7 to 11 cycles and used a J-beta primer mix along with a sample-barcoded 5' primer. The raw public reads went through TCRdb reprocessing: fastp at Q25, MiXCR clone calling, in-frame beta chains kept. Every distinct CDR3 protein forms one entry, paired with its most common genes and DNA. In all, the sample holds around 800,000 distinct CDR3 sequences, and 20% to 30% of those were seen once. Clones ranked in the top ten supply under 3% of the sample. These data also featured in a second study, about T cells of mothers and their children.

The sequenced material came from blood. These receptors were collected from a boy between 10 and 17 years old in good health.

The table lists this clonotype with a few counts. V usage is TRBV9 and J usage is TRBJ2-1; 11 bases are a match to TRBD2. The CDR3 consists of 15 residues. V was clipped by 4 bases and J by 8 bases; unmatched bases: 8. Germline CDR1 reads SGDLS; CDR2 reads YYNGEE. The CDR3 DNA reads as TGTGCCAGCAGCCGAGGGACTAGCGGTGGCGATGAGCAGTTCTTC. Translating it yields CASSRGTSGGDEQFF.

As DNA, the CDR3 is TGCAGTGCTAGTGGTAGCGGGGGGGAAGAGACCCAGTACTTC. Translating it yields CSASGSGGEETQYF. V usage is TRBV20-1 and J usage is TRBJ2-5, with 11 bases matching TRBD2. The V gene end was trimmed by 3 bases and the J gene end by 3 bases; junction bases not matched to a gene: 3. The CDR3 runs 14 residues. From germline, CDR1 is DFQATT and CDR2 SNEGSKA (reference sequence).

The chain employs TRBV14 and TRBJ1-4, with 10 bases identical to TRBD1. The CDR3 consists of 16 residues. Trimming cost V 3 bases and J 5 bases; bases outside gene matches: 6. Germline V gene sequence: CDR1 SGHDN, CDR2 FVKESK. DNA of the CDR3: TGTGCCAGCAGCCAGTCGACAGGGGGCCCAAATGAAAAACTGTTTTTT. Its protein is CASSQSTGGPNEKLFF.

This clonotype was counted only a few times. This chain joins TRBV27 and TRBJ2-1; 9 bases match TRBD2. CDR1 MNHEY and CDR2 SMNVEV come from the germline V gene (reference sequence). The CDR3 consists of 16 residues. J lost 1 base, V lost 7 bases, and 8 bases had no gene match. The CDR3 protein is CASTQRAGGSYNEQFF. In DNA form, the CDR3 reads TGTGCCAGCACCCAGAGAGCGGGGGGATCCTACAATGAGCAGTTCTTC.

In this sample, this clonotype turned up a few times. The chain has TRBV6-5 and TRBJ2-4, with TRBD2 as a possible D gene (6 bases). Germline CDR1 is MNHEY and CDR2 is SVGAGI. V gave up 3 bases and J gave up 7 bases, with 10 bases separating them. This CDR3 has 13 amino acids. The CDR3 reads CASSYGRSNIQYF. CDR3 DNA sequence: TGTGCCAGCAGTTATGGGAGGAGTAACATTCAGTACTTC.

The chain uses TRBV6-5 and TRBJ1-2; 7 nucleotides align to TRBD1. Trimming removed 3 bases from V and 7 bases from J; junction bases left unmatched: 11. The CDR3 totals 15 residues. Germline assignment: CDR1 MNHEY and CDR2 SVGAGI. Here the CDR3 reads CASSYSGQGGPGYTF. CDR3 coding DNA: TGTGCCAGCAGTTATTCCGGGCAGGGGGGCCCTGGCTACACCTTC.

This clonotype has just a few counts. This chain links TRBV25-1 with TRBJ1-6; 7 positions match TRBD1. The CDR3 totals 15 residues. Germline CDR1 is MGHDK and CDR2 is SYGVNS. V trimming: 2 bases; J trimming: 7 bases; junction bases outside the gene matches: 5. CDR3: CASSEDRVSNSPLHF. CDR3 nucleotide sequence: TGTGCCAGCAGTGAAGACAGGGTTTCAAATTCACCCCTCCACTTT. The full variable domain, with the rest looked up from reference TRBV25-1 and TRBJ1-6, is EADIYQTPRYLVIGTGKKITLECSQTMGHDKMYWYQQDPGMELHLIHYSYGVNSTEKGDLSSESTVSRIRTEHFPLTLESARPSHTSQYLCASSEDRVSNSPLHFGNGTRLTVT.

In this sample, this clonotype turned up a few times. The chain recombines TRBV27 with TRBJ1-1; D unclear. This CDR3 contains 12 residues. V was shortened by 2 bases and J by 11 bases, with 12 bases between the two germline ends. The germline V gene has CDR1 MNHEY and CDR2 SMNVEV (reference sequence). This CDR3 reads CASSLPGKDAFF. As DNA, the CDR3 is TGTGCCAGCAGTTTACCGGGAAAGGATGCTTTCTTT.

The CDR3 bases are TGCAGTGCGCGGCGGGACAGGGGGACAGATACGCAGTATTTT. As protein: CSARRDRGTDTQYF. The rearrangement uses TRBV20-1 and TRBJ2-3, with 11 nucleotides matching TRBD1. V lost 6 bases to trimming and J lost 3 bases; unmatched junction nucleotides: 5. Germline CDR1 and CDR2: DFQATT and SNEGSKA (reference sequence). The CDR3 covers 14 residues.

The rearrangement uses TRBV5-5 and TRBJ2-7; possibly TRBD2 for D (6 bases). Germline values: CDR1 SGHKS, CDR2 YYEKEE (reference sequence). The V and J ends lost 0 bases and 2 bases respectively, with 12 bases between them. The length of the CDR3 is 15 residues. The CDR3 loop reads CASSLVVTRTYEQYF. Here the CDR3 DNA reads TGTGCCAGCAGCTTGGTGGTGACTAGAACCTACGAGCAGTACTTC.

The V and J genes are TRBV5-1 and TRBJ2-3; 12 nucleotides align to TRBD2. V was clipped by 3 bases and J by 6 bases; unmatched bases: 5. CDR3 length: 15 residues. CDR1 SGHRS and CDR2 YFSETQ come from the germline V gene. Written as DNA, the CDR3 is TGCGCCAGCAGCTCCTCTAGCGGGGGGGCGGATACGCAGTATTTT. Amino acid sequence: CASSSSSGGADTQYF.